This TCR beta chain originates from a study of CD8 T cells in Susac syndrome. Study as a whole: Patients with Susac syndrome were, at the time of blood collection, therapy-naive, maintained on corticosteroids, or maintained on intravenous immunoglobulin alone.

Random hexamers were used to reverse transcribe the RNA input (0.5 to 1 ug). The TCR beta CDR3 was amplified by immunoSEQ multiplex PCR across 54 Vbeta, 13 Jbeta. TCRdb reprocessed the immunoSEQ multiplex PCR reads with MiXCR, giving one entry per CDR3 protein. The data hold about 140,000 distinct CDR3 sequences, with 95% observed a single time. The sequenced sample consisted of CD8+ T cells from PBMCs. This receptor was taken from a human donor with Susac syndrome.

CDR3 loop: CSVWDYIYEQYF. The CDR3 DNA sequence: TGCAGCGTTTGGGACTACATCTACGAGCAGTACTTC. The gene calls are TRBV29-1 and TRBJ2-7, with 7 bases matching TRBD2. The CDR3 spans 12 residues. V was clipped by 5 bases and J by 3 bases; unmatched bases: 4. CDR1 and CDR2 from the germline V gene are SQVTM and ANQGSEA.